The rows below give T cell receptor beta chains drawn from one sample of a study of blood T cell repertoires in COVID-19. Sequencing used immunoSEQ multiplex PCR; TCRdb keeps in-frame clones, though not all of them. The table lists hundreds of thousands of clones, roughly 90% of them singletons. The sequencing sample was made of peripheral blood. All receptors come from a young man with active or convalescent COVID-19. Each CDR3 is given without its conserved first and last residue. D genes are given only for firm matches.

>TRBV27|NA
ASSRGSTDTQY
>TRBV7-7|TRBD1
ASSSSGGGQETQY
>TRBV28|NA
ASSLSETQY
>TRBV19|NA
ASSIAGGTNTGELF
>TRBV19|TRBD2
ASSPSGRASYNEQF
>TRBV29-1|NA
SAARAGNTIY
>TRBV19|TRBD2
ASSTYLGGAYEQY
>TRBV4-1|NA
ASSQGASVYEQF
>TRBV28|NA
ASKRAGTDTQY
>TRBV19|TRBD2
ASSGGVSTDTQY
>TRBV18|TRBD1
ASSKDRTTEAF
>TRBV18|NA
ASSLSTGSTEAF
>TRBV20-1|TRBD1
SASRQGYSPLH
>TRBV19|TRBD2
AIQIIGGSPPNIQETQY
>TRBV15|TRBD1
ATLETGRVGNEKLF
>TRBV6-2/TRBV6-3|NA
ASSYWREAEAF
>TRBV4-2|TRBD2
ASSRKLAGDLNEQF
>TRBV9|TRBD1
ASSFGTDSYNSPLH
>TRBV7-8|NA
ASSLGLRGETQY
>TRBV19|TRBD1
ASTPGQGAYEQY
>TRBV5-8|NA
ASNPRRGASNQPQH
>TRBV28|NA
ASSRDNHQPQH
>TRBV9|NA
ASSVAQNTEAF
>TRBV9|TRBD2
ASSVPLAGDGMGYNEQF
>TRBV27|NA
ASSPRGGNTEAF
>TRBV18|TRBD2
ASSPRAAGASNEQF
>TRBV19|NA
ASSLEGVSAGYT
>TRBV5-1|NA
ASCPGTPNTGELF
>TRBV11-2|NA
ASSLFSGEVEQY
>TRBV6-1|NA
ASSEAGAWTQY
>TRBV4-1|TRBD2
ASSQGTSGVSYEQY
>TRBV5-1|TRBD1
ASSFGDRVYEQY
>TRBV18|NA
ASSPMAEQETQY
>TRBV2|NA
AIEQGGWRGYT
>TRBV6-6|TRBD2
ASSYEGGVYNEQF
>TRBV5-4|TRBD1
ASSLRQGNEKLF
>TRBV24-1|NA
ATSDLESSYNEQF
>TRBV14|NA
ASSPQGYTGELF
>TRBV5-1|NA
ASSLGGGWPSTNEKLF
>TRBV2|TRBD2
ASIPVGGGDEQY
>TRBV10-1|NA
ASSARGRDYEQY
>TRBV6-6|TRBD2
ASSRLAGGLLNEQF
>TRBV7-2|NA
ASTPGTYEQY
>TRBV7-3|TRBD2
ASSSRTSGSSGANVLT
>TRBV7-9|NA
ASSLGGNAEAF
>TRBV7-9|NA
ASSRGMNTEAF
>TRBV5-1|TRBD1
ASSSIVGTANSPLH
>TRBV6-5|NA
ASSYSSAGQPQH
>TRBV29-1|TRBD1
SVEGQGPYEQY
>TRBV19|NA
ASSPAGVSVYGYT
>TRBV23-1|TRBD1
ASRQDRVAQPQH
>TRBV5-1|TRBD1
ASSWTGGNTEAF
>TRBV28|NA
ASSSEGQNTEAF
>TRBV5-1|NA
ASSLAVGGTDTQY